This TCR beta chain was documented in a study of blood T cell repertoires in COVID-19. Germline CDR1 SGHRS, CDR2 YFSETQ. With V trimmed by 3 bases and J by 3 bases, 9 bases remained unmatched. CDR3 length: 17 amino acids. Data came from immunoSEQ multiplex PCR; TCRdb stores just in-frame clones and leaves some out. The repertoire includes 200,000 to 300,000 clones, 83% of them detected once, and 3.6% sits in the top ten. Participant age was roughly 18 to 89 years, and participants resided in fewer than 25 US areas. Clinical histories supplied by participants themselves formed the basis of cohort assignment. Individuals in the exposed group had encountered a COVID-19 case within 2 weeks preceding study entry.

The genes are TRBV5-1 and TRBJ2-2; TRBD1 matches 9 bases. Source material: PBMCs or T cells enriched from blood (not recorded which). The source is a middle-aged woman who had been exposed to COVID-19. The CDR3 DNA reads TGCGCCAGCAGCTCGAAATTTGACAGGGGGGACACCGGGGAGCTGTTTTTT. Translated: CASSSKFDRGDTGELFF.